Following are 26 T cell receptor beta chains from one sample sequenced in a study of OX40 agonist ivuxolimab in advanced cancers. Assay: immunoSEQ multiplex PCR; the TCRdb copy retains only in-frame clones and omits some. The sample lists about 82,000 clones, about 88% occurring once. The sample was CD4+ or CD8+ T cells sorted from blood, taken in a trial of the OX40 agonist ivuxolimab. Receptors originate from an adult with an advanced solid tumor such as melanoma, head and neck, liver or kidney cancer.

This chain uses TRBV10-3 with TRBJ2-1; tentatively, D is TRBD2 (6 bases). The CDR3 is 17 amino acids. V lost 0 bases and J 3 bases, leaving 15 bases between the germline ends. The germline V gene has CDR1 ENHRY and CDR2 SYGVKD. This chain's CDR3 is CAISESIQETSYNEQFF. The CDR3 nucleotides are TGTGCCATCAGTGAGTCGATCCAGGAGACTAGCTACAATGAGCAGTTCTTC.

The chain combines TRBV11-2 with TRBJ2-5; D is unresolved. In germline, CDR1 is SGHAT, CDR2 FQNNGV. V was cut by 5 bases and J by 2 bases, with 6 bases left in between. CDR3 length: 12 residues. CDR3 nucleotides: TGTGCCAGCAGCCGACAACAAGAGACCCAGTACTTC. Translation gives CASSRQQETQYF.

This chain links TRBV18 with TRBJ2-7; 9 nucleotides align to TRBD2. The V gene's germline CDR1 is KGHSH and CDR2 LQKENI. V trimming: 8 bases; J trimming: 2 bases; junction bases outside the gene matches: 1. This CDR3 comprises 12 residues. The CDR3 spells CASAGGTYEQYF. The CDR3 DNA reads TGTGCCAGCGCGGGGGGGACCTACGAGCAGTACTTC.

This chain links TRBV7-2 with TRBJ1-3; possibly TRBD1 for D (5 bases). The CDR3 spans 14 residues. Trimming took 4 bases from V and 0 from J, leaving 7 bases between them. Germline V gene lookup returns CDR1 SGHTA and CDR2 FQGNSA. In DNA, the CDR3 is TGTGCCAGCAGCTGGGACGTCTCTGGAAACACCATATATTTT. Amino acids: CASSWDVSGNTIYF.

V is TRBV5-1 and J is TRBJ2-7, with 8 bases lining up with TRBD1. CDR3 length: 15 amino acids. Germline loops: CDR1 SGHRS, CDR2 YFSETQ. V lost 0 bases, J lost 3 bases, and 5 bases stayed unmatched. Here the CDR3 reads CASSLVQGAVYEQYF. CDR3 DNA sequence: TGCGCCAGCAGCTTGGTGCAGGGGGCAGTCTACGAGCAGTACTTC.

The sample holds a few counts of this clone. This chain uses TRBV18 with TRBJ1-2; maybe TRBD1 (5 bases). The CDR3 loop spans 13 amino acids. Germline V lookup: CDR1 KGHSH, CDR2 LQKENI. Trimming removed 0 bases at V and 8 bases at J, with 10 bases between. CDR3 residues: CASSPPVREGYTF. DNA for the CDR3: TGTGCCAGCTCACCACCGGTCAGGGAGGGCTACACCTTC.

CDR3: CASSAQGTANYGYTF. The CDR3 nucleotides read TGTGCCAGCAGCGCACAGGGCACGGCTAACTATGGCTACACCTTC. The V call is TRBV9, the J call TRBJ1-2; possibly TRBD1 for D (6 bases). Germline V gene sequence: CDR1 SGDLS, CDR2 YYNGEE. CDR3 length equals 15 residues. Trimming pared 3 bases from V and 0 bases from J, leaving 12 bases between.

This clone came up once. The genes are TRBV21-1 and TRBJ2-7; TRBD2, the table's D call, was not compared with the DNA. TRBV21-1 is termed a pseudogene. The CDR3 totals 19 residues. For the CDR3, the DNA is TGTGCCAGCAGCTATCCCCAGCGGCTAGCGAACCACCCCGACTACGAGCAGTACTTC. Amino acid sequence: CASSYPQRLANHPDYEQYF.

V is TRBV28 and J is TRBJ2-5; 12 bases match TRBD2. This CDR3 has 15 amino acids. J lost 3 bases, V lost 6 bases, and 5 bases had no gene match. Germline values: CDR1 MDHEN, CDR2 SYDVKM. In nucleotides, the CDR3 is TGTGCCAGCAGCCCCTCTAGCGGGGGGGAAGAGACCCAGTACTTC. It is translated as CASSPSSGGEETQYF.

The J gene is TRBJ2-7, the V gene TRBV2, with TRBD2 identical over 9 bases. This CDR3 spans 14 amino acids. The ends lost 5 bases at V and 3 bases at J; junction bases unmatched: 5. Germline values: CDR1 SNHLY, CDR2 FYNNEI. The CDR3 loop reads CASSRLADLYEQYF. The CDR3 region has the DNA TGTGCCAGCAGTCGACTAGCGGACCTCTACGAGCAGTACTTC. The variable domain in full, with the rest retrieved from reference TRBV2 and TRBJ2-7, is EPEVTQTPSHQVTQMGQEVILRCVPISNHLYFYWYRQILGQKVEFLVSFYNNEISEKSEIFDDQFSVERPDGSNFTLKIRSTKLEDSAMYFCASSRLADLYEQYFGPGTRLTVT.

The chain is built from TRBV5-1 and TRBJ1-1; D gene uncertain. V was cut by 1 base and J by 1 base, with 14 bases left in between. Germline loops: CDR1 SGHRS, CDR2 YFSETQ. CDR3 size: 16 residues. DNA for the CDR3: TGCGCCAGCAGCTTGATGGGATTGAGTTGGAACACTGAAGCTTTCTTT. The encoded protein is CASSLMGLSWNTEAFF.

This clone is termed medium-sized. The chain is built from TRBV29-1 and TRBJ1-1, with TRBD1 as a possible D gene (6 bases). The CDR3 extends over 16 amino acids. Germline V gene lookup returns CDR1 SQVTM and CDR2 ANQGSEA. The V end was cut by 6 bases, the J end by 6 bases, with 26 bases between. The DNA for the CDR3 is TGCAGCGTCCCGAGGTGGATTGAGGGGGTTGGTGCTGAAGCTTTCTTT. It translates to CSVPRWIEGVGAEAFF.

This sequence joins TRBV2 and TRBJ2-1; 8 bases align to TRBD2. Germline loops: CDR1 SNHLY, CDR2 FYNNEI. V lost 9 bases to trimming and J lost 4 bases; unmatched junction nucleotides: 8. This CDR3 region has 14 residues. CDR3 residues: CASRFGTSYNEQFF. Written as DNA, the CDR3 is TGTGCCAGTCGTTTTGGGACTAGTTACAATGAGCAGTTCTTC.

The V call is TRBV18, the J call TRBJ2-3, with unresolved D. Germline CDR1 KGHSH, CDR2 LQKENI. The ends were cut back, 4 bases at V and 6 bases at J, with 11 bases in the middle. There are 13 residues in the CDR3. The CDR3 nucleotides read TGTGCCAGCTCACGCGTACTGGGGGATACGCAGTATTTT. Translation: CASSRVLGDTQYF.

The chain has TRBV27 and TRBJ2-7, with 12 bases lining up with TRBD2. The CDR3 totals 15 residues. After removal of 6 bases from V and 5 bases from J, the junction contained 8 bases not matched to a gene. The germline V gene encodes CDR1 MNHEY and CDR2 SMNVEV (reference sequence). The CDR3 sequence is CASRTLAGGRHEQYF. CDR3 in DNA: TGTGCCAGCAGAACACTAGCGGGAGGTCGGCACGAGCAGTACTTC.

V and J are TRBV19 and TRBJ1-4, with D tentatively TRBD1 (5 bases). The CDR3 has 15 residues. CDR1 and CDR2 (germline): LNHDA, SQIVND (reference sequence). Deletions cut 6 bases from V and 3 bases from J, with 14 bases between. The CDR3 coding sequence is TGTGCCAGTAGCAATGGACATTCCGCTAATGAAAAACTGTTTTTT. Translated: CASSNGHSANEKLFF. The full variable domain, in which reference TRBV19 and TRBJ1-4 provide the parts outside the CDR3, is DGGITQSPKYLFRKEGQNVTLSCEQNLNHDAMYWYRQDPGQGLRLIYYSQIVNDFQKGDIAEGYSVSREKKESFPLTVTSAQKNPTAFYLCASSNGHSANEKLFFGSGTQLSVL.

The V call is TRBV11-2, the J call TRBJ2-3; possible D gene TRBD2, 6 bases. Trimming left V 0 bases short and J 2 bases short, with 9 bases between. This CDR3 contains 15 residues. CDR1 and CDR2 (germline): SGHAT, FQNNGV. The CDR3 DNA sequence: TGTGCCAGCAGCTTAGATAGCGGATACACAGATACGCAGTATTTT. Its translation: CASSLDSGYTDTQYF.

In its sample, this clone was seen a few times. This chain uses TRBV19 with TRBJ1-2, with D tentatively TRBD1 (6 bases). CDR3 length: 15 amino acids. Germline CDR1 LNHDA, CDR2 SQIVND (reference sequence). Trimming left V 3 bases short and J 3 bases short, with 14 bases between. CDR3: CASSILPGVDYGYTF. In nucleotides, the CDR3 is TGTGCCAGTAGTATCCTTCCAGGGGTGGACTATGGCTACACCTTC. Full variable domain (rest looked up from reference TRBV19 and TRBJ1-2): DGGITQSPKYLFRKEGQNVTLSCEQNLNHDAMYWYRQDPGQGLRLIYYSQIVNDFQKGDIAEGYSVSREKKESFPLTVTSAQKNPTAFYLCASSILPGVDYGYTFGSGTRLTVV.

The V gene is TRBV27, the J gene TRBJ1-6; the match to TRBD1 covers 9 bases. The CDR3 length is 16 residues. Looked up from germline, CDR1 is MNHEY and CDR2 is SMNVEV (reference sequence). V shed 3 bases, J shed 10 bases, and the junction held 10 bases outside the gene matches. The CDR3 nucleotides read TGTGCCAGCAGTTTCTCCGACAGGGGGATTGACTCACCCCTCCACTTT. Protein sequence: CASSFSDRGIDSPLHF.

The chain has TRBV7-2 and TRBJ2-1; D remains ambiguous. Trimming removed 5 bases at V and 9 bases at J, with 14 bases between. Germline values: CDR1 SGHTA, CDR2 FQGNSA. CDR3 length: 13 amino acids. In DNA, the CDR3 is TGTGCCAGCAGCCTCCTCCAGGTTACTGAGCAGTTCTTC. Translation: CASSLLQVTEQFF.

The J gene is TRBJ1-2, the V gene TRBV28; 8 nucleotides line up with TRBD1. This CDR3 is built from 17 residues. J was trimmed by 4 bases and V by 4 bases; bases with no gene match: 14. The V gene's germline CDR1 is MDHEN and CDR2 SYDVKM. The CDR3 is CASSSTNNRGVVYGYTF. CDR3 nucleotides: TGTGCCAGCAGTTCTACAAACAACAGGGGGGTCGTCTATGGCTACACCTTC.

The chain carries TRBV19 and TRBJ1-5, with D maybe TRBD1 (6 bases). The CDR3 loop spans 14 amino acids. The germline V gene encodes CDR1 LNHDA and CDR2 SQIVND (reference sequence). V lost 3 bases, J lost 7 bases, and 13 bases lay in between. CDR3 in DNA: TGTGCCAGTAGTATTATAGAGGGGGGCCAGCCCCAGCATTTT. Translated: CASSIIEGGQPQHF.

V usage is TRBV7-3 and J usage is TRBJ2-5; TRBD1 agrees at 9 bases. Germline CDR1 and CDR2: SGHTA and FQGTGA. The CDR3 runs to 16 residues. With V trimmed by 4 bases and J by 1 base, 7 bases remained unmatched. CDR3 residues: CASSSLGQGSQETQYF. CDR3 DNA sequence: TGTGCCAGCAGCTCCTTAGGACAGGGGTCCCAAGAGACCCAGTACTTC.

This chain links TRBV6-1 with TRBJ1-1, with D uncertain. This CDR3 has 12 residues. CDR1 and CDR2 from the germline V gene are MNHNS and SASEGT. V was shortened by 7 bases and J by 8 bases, with 14 bases between the two germline ends. CDR3 sequence reads: CASTERGREAFF. CDR3 DNA sequence: TGTGCCAGCACCGAACGTGGCAGAGAAGCTTTCTTT.

V gene TRBV6-1 combines with J gene TRBJ1-4; 7 bases map to TRBD1. Germline V gives CDR1 MNHNS, CDR2 SASEGT. The junction had 9 bases not matched to a gene; V was cut back by 7 bases and J by 10 bases. The CDR3 is made up of 13 amino acids. The CDR3 DNA reads as TGTGCCAGCACCCTCACAGGGGTGGGAAAACTGTTTTTT. It specifies CASTLTGVGKLFF.

The chain couples TRBV29-1 to TRBJ2-6; D tentatively reads TRBD1 or TRBD2 (6 bases each). The CDR3 has 18 amino acids. The germline CDR1 and CDR2 sequences are SQVTM and ANQGSEA. Trimming took 5 bases from V and 0 from J, leaving 20 bases between them. Written as DNA, the CDR3 is TGCAGCGTTCTACCGGAGGGGGGCGAAGTCTCTGGGGCCAACGTCCTGACTTTC. Its translation is CSVLPEGGEVSGANVLTF.